This T cell receptor (beta chain) derives from a study of blood T cell repertoires in COVID-19. In the study overall: Italy, Spain and the United States were the sources of the convalescent and acute COVID-19 samples. PBMCs, B-cell-depleted T cells, or T cells provided the cDNA or gDNA that made up the material.

Two negative PCRs, clearance, or symptom resolution had been documented for recovered Cohort 3 donors. Measured with immunoSEQ multiplex PCR; TCRdb has only the in-frame clones, and not every one. Of roughly 180,000 clones in the sample, 65% to 85% were seen once. CDR1 SQVTM and CDR2 ANQGSEA come from the germline V gene. Trimming shortened V by 2 bases and J by 5 bases, and 18 bases separated the two germline ends. CDR3 size: 15 residues. Sequencing used PBMCs or T cells enriched from blood (not recorded which). The chain combines TRBV29-1 with TRBJ1-1; possible D gene TRBD1, 5 bases. This receptor was identified in a woman aged 60-70 years who had recovered from COVID-19. CDR3 in DNA: TGCAGCGTTGAACCACACGGTTCAGGGCGAACTGAAGCTTTCTTT. This gives the protein CSVEPHGSGRTEAFF.